This T cell receptor beta chain was captured by sequencing in a study of T cell responses to AZD1222 COVID-19 vaccine (dated by TCRdb to 2020 to 2022). A note on the overall study: A total of 233 trial participants underwent TCR sequencing, of whom approximately 200 had received two doses of AZD1222 and around 25 had received two doses of the MenACWY control vaccine. Trial participants were enrolled into age subgroups of 18-55, 56-69 and 70-plus years, which contained about 150, 27 and 61 TCR-sequenced participants, respectively. Study-wide conclusions, independent of this receptor: Because no day 14 peak-response samples were available, the repertoires could be characterized only after the peak T cell response. The 56-69-year group was small, and its depth increase did not reach significance, likely because of low power. Conclusions about previously exposed vaccinees are limited, since just five or six AZD1222 recipients were seropositive for SARS-CoV-2 at baseline. CD4 TCRs associated with the vaccine covered the entire spike protein, and the dominant responses were in regions 160-218 and 743-854. After two AZD1222 doses, both the breadth and the depth of spike-specific TCRs were significantly higher than at day 0 and than in MenACWY recipients. Most participants were white British and females outnumbered males, and the authors suggested that clonal diversity may have been underestimated. Reportedly, close to half of the unique spike-specific TCRs recognized epitopes lying outside the regions that are mutated in the B.1.351 and B.1.1.7 variants.

Concerning this clone itself: Its cognate antigen has yet to be identified. Base-call qualities are not available, and no considerably larger clone is one nucleotide away.

The CDR3 holds 17 amino acids from the cysteine to the phenylalanine. CDR3 DNA is the only sequence kept; it has 51 bases, read in frame from the first base. The V and J ends are trimmed by 1 base and 6 bases, leaving 19 bases between them. Looking up the germline V gene yields CDR1 SGHRS and CDR2 YFSETQ. What this sample's time point label stands for: about 28 days (+/-7) after the second vaccine dose. AZD1222 recipients whose second dose came at about 4 weeks and those whose second dose came at about 12 weeks were combined into one group, since spike-specific TCR depth and breadth did not differ between the two schedules. Vaccinee samples were obtained from the UK trials COV001 and COV002, which included a single-blind randomized controlled phase 2/3 trial of AZD1222 (ChAdOx1 nCoV-19) in healthy adults. For TCRbeta chain sequencing, PBMC samples from trial participants were taken at day 0 and at day 28 after the second dose.

The CDR3 regions of human TCRbeta chains were analyzed by immunosequencing. On the authors' methods: Repertoire TCRs were checked for matches against a reference library of SARS-CoV-2-specific TCRs that had been generated using the MIRA antigen-specificity platform. Breadth meant the fraction of unique TCRs that were SARS-CoV-2-associated, whereas depth meant the fraction of total T cells that were SARS-CoV-2-associated. Using the MIRA data, every spike-specific TCR was mapped to the spike region that the TCR reacted to and assigned to either a CD4 or a CD8 class. Log10-transformed breadth and depth values were compared by one-way ANOVA with Sidak's multiple comparisons tests. TCRdb mirrors the immuneACCESS table, restricted to in-frame sequences. Some clones are absent from its copies; in checked studies, under half trace to an unresolved V gene, and the reason for the others is unknown. V and J calls and clone size are as listed in that table; D and trimming were resolved from the DNA. The sample profile shows fewer than 150,000 clones; around 90% of them were found once. 4.5% to 7% of the sample is in the top ten clones.

This specimen was peripheral blood, taken 28 days after the second AZD1222 dose. The chain uses TRBV5-1 and TRBJ1-4; a tentative D call is TRBD1 (5 bases match). This TCR was recovered from an adult who received the AZD1222 COVID-19 vaccine. Here the CDR3 is given as CASSLRSQGGNYEKLFF. The DNA sequence is TGCGCCAGCAGCTTGAGGAGCCAGGGTGGGAATTATGAAAAACTGTTTTTT.